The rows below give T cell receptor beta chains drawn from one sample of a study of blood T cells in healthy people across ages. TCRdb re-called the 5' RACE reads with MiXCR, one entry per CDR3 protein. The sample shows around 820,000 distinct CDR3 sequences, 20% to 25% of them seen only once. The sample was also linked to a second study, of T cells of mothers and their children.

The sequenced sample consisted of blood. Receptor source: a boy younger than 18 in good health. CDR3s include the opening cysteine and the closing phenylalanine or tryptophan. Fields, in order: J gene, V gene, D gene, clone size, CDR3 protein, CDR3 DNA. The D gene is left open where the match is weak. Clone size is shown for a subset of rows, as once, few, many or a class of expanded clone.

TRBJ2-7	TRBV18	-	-	CASSPKTDYEQYF	TGTGCCAGCTCACCTAAGACAGACTACGAGCAGTACTTC
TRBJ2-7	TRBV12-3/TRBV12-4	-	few	CASSFAQNYEQYF	TGTGCCAGCAGTTTCGCGCAAAACTACGAGCAGTACTTC
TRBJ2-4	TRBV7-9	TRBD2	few	CASSSEVAGGKNIQYF	TGTGCCAGCAGCTCCGAAGTAGCGGGAGGGAAAAACATTCAGTACTTC
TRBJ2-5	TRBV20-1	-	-	CSAKRQETQYF	TGCAGTGCTAAGAGGCAAGAGACCCAGTACTTC
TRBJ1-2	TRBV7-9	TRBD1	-	CASSADSGTVGSVPF	TGTGCCAGCAGCGCAGACTCCGGGACAGTAGGGTCCGTGCCCTTC
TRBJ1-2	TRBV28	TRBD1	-	CASYSTGDSYGYTF	TGTGCCAGTTACTCGACAGGGGATAGCTATGGCTACACCTTC
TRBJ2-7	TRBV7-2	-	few	CASSLVSTTSYEQYF	TGTGCCAGCAGCTTAGTTAGCACAACCTCCTACGAGCAGTACTTC
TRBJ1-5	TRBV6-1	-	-	CASSEWQPRSQPQHF	TGTGCCAGCAGTGAATGGCAGCCTAGGAGTCAGCCCCAGCATTTT
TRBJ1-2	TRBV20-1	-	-	CSARDSGNYGYTF	TGCAGTGCTAGAGATTCGGGGAACTATGGCTACACCTTC
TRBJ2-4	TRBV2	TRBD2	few	CASRKGLAGGKNIQYF	TGTGCCAGCAGAAAGGGACTAGCGGGCGGCAAAAACATTCAGTACTTC
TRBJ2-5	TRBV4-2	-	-	CASSQGPRIDPQETQYF	TGTGCCAGCAGCCAAGGGCCCCGGATAGACCCCCAAGAGACCCAGTACTTC
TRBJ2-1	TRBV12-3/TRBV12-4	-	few	CASSFSLVGNEQFF	TGTGCCAGCAGTTTTAGTCTAGTGGGCAATGAGCAGTTCTTC
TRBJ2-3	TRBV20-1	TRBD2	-	CSALGLAGGTDTQYF	TGCAGTGCTTTGGGGTTAGCGGGGGGCACGGATACGCAGTATTTT
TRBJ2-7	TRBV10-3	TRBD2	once	CAISESASGSGEQYF	TGTGCCATCAGTGAGTCAGCTAGCGGGAGTGGAGAGCAGTACTTC
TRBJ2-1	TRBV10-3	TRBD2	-	CAISDPGLARYNEQFF	TGTGCCATCAGTGATCCGGGACTAGCGAGGTACAATGAGCAGTTCTTC
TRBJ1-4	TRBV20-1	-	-	CSARKGLSGLFF	TGCAGTGCTAGGAAGGGTCTGAGTGGACTGTTTTTT
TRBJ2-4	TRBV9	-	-	CASSVATGAKNIQYF	TGTGCCAGCAGCGTAGCCACAGGGGCCAAAAACATTCAGTACTTC
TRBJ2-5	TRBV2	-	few	CASSERLLSKTQYF	TGTGCCAGCAGTGAAAGACTGCTCTCTAAGACCCAGTACTTC
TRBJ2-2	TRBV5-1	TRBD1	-	CASSFRDRDPTGELFF	TGCGCCAGCAGCTTCCGGGACAGGGACCCCACCGGGGAGCTGTTTTTT
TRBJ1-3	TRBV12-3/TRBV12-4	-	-	CASSSPALGLYTIYF	TGTGCCAGCAGTTCCCCAGCGTTAGGGCTGTACACCATATATTTT
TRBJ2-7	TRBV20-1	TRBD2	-	CSAQGGRPYEQYF	TGCAGTGCCCAAGGCGGGAGGCCTTACGAGCAGTACTTC
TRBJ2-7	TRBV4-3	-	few	CASSQDLGGVSYEQYF	TGCGCCAGCAGCCAAGACCTTGGCGGAGTCTCCTACGAGCAGTACTTC
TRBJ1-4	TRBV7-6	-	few	CASSSANNEKLFF	TGTGCCAGCAGCTCCGCTAATAATGAAAAACTGTTTTTT
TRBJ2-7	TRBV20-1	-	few	CSTQRPGAYEQYF	TGCAGTACCCAGCGACCGGGAGCCTACGAGCAGTACTTC
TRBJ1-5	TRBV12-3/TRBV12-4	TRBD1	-	CASRTGGYSNQPQHF	TGTGCCAGCAGAACAGGGGGTTATAGCAATCAGCCCCAGCATTTT
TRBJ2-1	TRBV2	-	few	CASSEVDRSNEQFF	TGTGCCAGCAGTGAAGTAGATAGGAGCAATGAGCAGTTCTTC
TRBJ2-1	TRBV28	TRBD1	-	CASSYRGLEQFF	TGTGCCAGCAGTTACAGGGGGCTAGAGCAGTTCTTC
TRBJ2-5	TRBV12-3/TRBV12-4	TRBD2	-	CASSLGGRAGGETQYF	TGTGCCAGCAGTTTAGGCGGGAGGGCCGGGGGGGAGACCCAGTACTTC
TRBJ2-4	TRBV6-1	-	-	CASSEALRAGQYF	TGTGCCAGCAGTGAAGCGCTTCGGGCAGGGCAGTACTTC
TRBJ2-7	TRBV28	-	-	CASSGRDEQYF	TGTGCCAGCAGTGGTCGGGACGAGCAGTACTTC
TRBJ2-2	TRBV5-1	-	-	CASSLVWPRGTGVGELFF	TGCGCCAGCAGCTTGGTATGGCCCCGAGGCACGGGCGTTGGGGAGCTGTTTTTT
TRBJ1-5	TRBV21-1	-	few	CASSKVRRSNQPQHF	TGTGCCAGCAGCAAGGTAAGAAGGAGCAATCAGCCCCAGCATTTT
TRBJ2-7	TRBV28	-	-	CASSSDRQSYEQYF	TGTGCCAGCAGTTCCGACAGGCAGTCCTACGAGCAGTACTTC
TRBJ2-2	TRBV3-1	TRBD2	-	CASSRYSGRGAGELFF	TGTGCCAGCAGCCGGTATAGCGGGAGGGGTGCCGGGGAGCTGTTTTTT
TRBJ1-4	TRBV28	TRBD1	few	CASSIRQGYNEKLFF	TGTGCCAGCAGTATCCGACAGGGCTACAATGAAAAACTGTTTTTT